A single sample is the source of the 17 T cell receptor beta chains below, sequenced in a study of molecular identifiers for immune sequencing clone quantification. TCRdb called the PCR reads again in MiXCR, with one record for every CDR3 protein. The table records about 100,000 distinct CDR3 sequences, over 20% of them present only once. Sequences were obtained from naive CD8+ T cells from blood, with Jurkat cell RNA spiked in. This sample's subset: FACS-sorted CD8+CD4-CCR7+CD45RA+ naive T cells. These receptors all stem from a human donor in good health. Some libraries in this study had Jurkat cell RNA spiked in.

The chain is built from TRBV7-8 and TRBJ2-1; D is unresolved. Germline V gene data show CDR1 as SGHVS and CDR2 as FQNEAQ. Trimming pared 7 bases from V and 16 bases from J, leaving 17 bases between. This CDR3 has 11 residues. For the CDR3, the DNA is TGTGCCAGCAACTCCGGTCCCAATTTCTTCTTC. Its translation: CASNSGPNFFF.

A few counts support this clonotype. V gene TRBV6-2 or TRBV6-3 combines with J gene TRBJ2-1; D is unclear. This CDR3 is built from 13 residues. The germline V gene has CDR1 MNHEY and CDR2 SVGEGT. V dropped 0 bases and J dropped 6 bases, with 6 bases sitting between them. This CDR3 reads CASSYSWSNEQFF. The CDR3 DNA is TGTGCCAGCAGTTACTCGTGGTCCAATGAGCAGTTCTTC.

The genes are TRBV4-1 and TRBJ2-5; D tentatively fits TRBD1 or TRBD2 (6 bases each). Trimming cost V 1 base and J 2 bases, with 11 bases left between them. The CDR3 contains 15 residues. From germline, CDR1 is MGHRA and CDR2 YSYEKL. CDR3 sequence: CASSQGGAGQETQYF. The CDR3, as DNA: TGCGCCAGCAGCCAAGGGGGGGCCGGACAAGAGACCCAGTACTTC.

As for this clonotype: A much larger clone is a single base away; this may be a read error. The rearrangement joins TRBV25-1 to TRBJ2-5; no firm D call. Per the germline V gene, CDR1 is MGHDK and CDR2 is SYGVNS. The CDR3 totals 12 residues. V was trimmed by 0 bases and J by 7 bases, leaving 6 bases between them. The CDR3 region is CASSEYGVTQYF. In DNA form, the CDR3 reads TGTGCCAGCAGTGAATACGGAGTGACCCAGTACTTC.

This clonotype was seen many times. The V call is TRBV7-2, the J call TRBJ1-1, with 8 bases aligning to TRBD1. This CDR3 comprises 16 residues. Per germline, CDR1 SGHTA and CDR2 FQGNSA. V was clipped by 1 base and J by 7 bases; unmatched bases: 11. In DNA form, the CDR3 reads TGTGCCAGCAGCTTAGTCCACGGACAGGGAGGTATTGAAGCTTTCTTT. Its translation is CASSLVHGQGGIEAFF. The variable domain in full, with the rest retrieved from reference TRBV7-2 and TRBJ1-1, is GAGVSQSPSNKVTEKGKDVELRCDPISGHTALYWYRQSLGQGLEFLIYFQGNSAPDKSGLPSDRFSAERTGGSVSTLTIQRTQQEDSAVYLCASSLVHGQGGIEAFFGQGTRLTVV.

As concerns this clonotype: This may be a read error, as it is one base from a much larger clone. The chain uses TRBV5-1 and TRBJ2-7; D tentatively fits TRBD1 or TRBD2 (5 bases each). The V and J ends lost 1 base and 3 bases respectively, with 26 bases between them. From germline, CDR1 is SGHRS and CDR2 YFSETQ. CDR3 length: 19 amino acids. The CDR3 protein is CASSLIIKKGTPADYEQYF. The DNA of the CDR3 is TGCGCCAGCAGCTTGATCATTAAAAAAGGGACCCCGGCTGACTACGAGCAGTACTTC. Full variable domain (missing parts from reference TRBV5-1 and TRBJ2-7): KAGVTQTPRYLIKTRGQQVTLSCSPISGHRSVSWYQQTPGQGLQFLFEYFSETQRNKGNFPGRFSGRQFSNSRSEMNVSTLELGDSALYLCASSLIIKKGTPADYEQYFGPGTRLTVT.

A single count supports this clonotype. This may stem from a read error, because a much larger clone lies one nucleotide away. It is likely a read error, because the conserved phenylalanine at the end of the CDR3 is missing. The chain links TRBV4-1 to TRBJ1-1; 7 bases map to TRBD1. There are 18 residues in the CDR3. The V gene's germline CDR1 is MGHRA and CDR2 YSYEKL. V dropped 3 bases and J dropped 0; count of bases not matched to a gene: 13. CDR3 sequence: CASSQGVRQGRMNTEAFS. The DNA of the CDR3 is TGCGCCAGCAGCCAGGGTGTAAGACAGGGTAGGATGAACACTGAAGCTTTCTCT.

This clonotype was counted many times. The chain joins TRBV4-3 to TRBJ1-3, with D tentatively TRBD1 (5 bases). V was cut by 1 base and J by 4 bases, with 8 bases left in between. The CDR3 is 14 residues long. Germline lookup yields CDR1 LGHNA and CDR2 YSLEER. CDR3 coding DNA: TGCGCCAGCAGCCAAGGGACAAGAGGAAACACCATATATTTT. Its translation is CASSQGTRGNTIYF.

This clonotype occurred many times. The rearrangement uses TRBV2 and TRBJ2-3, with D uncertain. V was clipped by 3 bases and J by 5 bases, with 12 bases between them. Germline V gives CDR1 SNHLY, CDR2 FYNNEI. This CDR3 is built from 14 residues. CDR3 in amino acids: CASSETNKIDTQYF. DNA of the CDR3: TGTGCCAGCAGTGAGACGAATAAAATAGATACGCAGTATTTT.

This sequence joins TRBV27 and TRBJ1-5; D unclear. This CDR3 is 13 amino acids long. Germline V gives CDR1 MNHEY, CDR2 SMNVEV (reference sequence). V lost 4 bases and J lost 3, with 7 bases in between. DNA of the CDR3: TGTGCCAGCAGTTCCTCTACCAATCAGCCCCAGCATTTT. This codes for CASSSSTNQPQHF.

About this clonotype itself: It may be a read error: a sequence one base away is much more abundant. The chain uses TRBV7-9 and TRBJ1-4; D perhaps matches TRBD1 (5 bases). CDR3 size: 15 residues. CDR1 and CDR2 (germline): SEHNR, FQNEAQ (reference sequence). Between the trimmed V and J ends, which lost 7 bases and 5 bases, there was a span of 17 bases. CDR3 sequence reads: CASTHFGAGNEKLFF. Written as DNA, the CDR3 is TGTGCCAGCACCCATTTCGGGGCAGGGAATGAAAAACTGTTTTTT.

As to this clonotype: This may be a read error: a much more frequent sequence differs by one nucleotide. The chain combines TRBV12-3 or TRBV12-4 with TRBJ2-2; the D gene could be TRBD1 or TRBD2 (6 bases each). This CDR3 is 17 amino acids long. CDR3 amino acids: CASSASGAGPGTGEPFF. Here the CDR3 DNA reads TGTGCCAGCAGTGCCTCGGGGGCGGGTCCGGGCACCGGGGAGCCGTTTTTT.

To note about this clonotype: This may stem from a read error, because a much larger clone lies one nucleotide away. CDR3 in amino acids: CASNQDPGQYLTETQYF. The CDR3 DNA follows: TGCGCCAGCAACCAAGACCCAGGACAGTACCTAACTGAGACCCAGTACTTC. The V call is TRBV4-3, the J call TRBJ2-5; possible D gene TRBD1, 6 bases. The CDR3 loop spans 17 amino acids. Germline V gene sequence: CDR1 LGHNA, CDR2 YSLEER.

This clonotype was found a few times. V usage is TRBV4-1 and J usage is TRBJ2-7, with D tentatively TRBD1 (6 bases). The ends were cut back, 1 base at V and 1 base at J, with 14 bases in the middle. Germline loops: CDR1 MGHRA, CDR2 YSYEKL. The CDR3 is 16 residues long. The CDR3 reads CASSQVFGTPSYEQYF. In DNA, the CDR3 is TGCGCCAGCAGCCAAGTGTTCGGGACACCGTCCTACGAGCAGTACTTC.

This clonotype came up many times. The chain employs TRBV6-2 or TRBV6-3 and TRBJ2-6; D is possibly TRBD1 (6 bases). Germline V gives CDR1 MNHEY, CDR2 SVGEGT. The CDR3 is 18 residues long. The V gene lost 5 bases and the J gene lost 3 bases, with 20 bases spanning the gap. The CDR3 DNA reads TGTGCCAGCAGTCCCACTCAGCAGGGGCTCAATGGGGCCAACGTCCTGACTTTC. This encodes CASSPTQQGLNGANVLTF.

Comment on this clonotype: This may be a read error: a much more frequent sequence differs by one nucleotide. CDR3: CAWSVSTAQYF. The CDR3, as DNA: TGTGCCTGGAGTGTATCAACCGCGCAGTACTTC. The genes are TRBV30 and TRBJ2-7, with D unresolved. The CDR3 runs to 11 residues. V lost 0 bases, J lost 9 bases, and 9 bases lay in between. CDR1 is GTSNPN and CDR2 is SVGIG in the germline V gene (reference sequence).

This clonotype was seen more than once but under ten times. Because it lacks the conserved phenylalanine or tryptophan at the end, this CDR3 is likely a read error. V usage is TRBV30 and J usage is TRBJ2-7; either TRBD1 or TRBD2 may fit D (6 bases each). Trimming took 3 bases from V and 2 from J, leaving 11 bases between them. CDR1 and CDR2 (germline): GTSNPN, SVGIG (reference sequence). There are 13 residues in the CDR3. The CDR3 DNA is TGTGCCTGGAGCTTGGGGGGCCCCTACGAGCAGTACTCC. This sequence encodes CAWSLGGPYEQYS.